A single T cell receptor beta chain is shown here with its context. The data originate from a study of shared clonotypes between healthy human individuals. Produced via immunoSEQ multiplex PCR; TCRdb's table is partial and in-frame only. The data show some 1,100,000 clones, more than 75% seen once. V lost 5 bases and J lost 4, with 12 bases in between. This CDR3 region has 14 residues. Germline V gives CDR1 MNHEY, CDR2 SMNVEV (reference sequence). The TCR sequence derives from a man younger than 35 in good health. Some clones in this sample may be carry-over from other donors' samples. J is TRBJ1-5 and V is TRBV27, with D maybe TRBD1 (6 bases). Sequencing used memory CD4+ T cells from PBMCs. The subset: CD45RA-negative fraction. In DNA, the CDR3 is TGTGCCAGCAGTCCACAGGGCACAAATCAGCCCCAGCATTTT. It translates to CASSPQGTNQPQHF.